This T cell receptor (beta chain) was retrieved from a study of cytomegalovirus exposure and HLA in healthy donors. The PCR contained 60 Vbeta and 13 Jbeta primers. This table comes from immunoSEQ multiplex PCR, and its TCRdb copy is limited to in-frame clones, with some not included. Of 64,000 or so clones in the sample, around two thirds are singletons; the top ten hold nearly 10%. The CDR3 has 11 residues. Trimming removed 4 bases from V and 5 bases from J, with 6 bases in between. CDR1 and CDR2 (germline): SGHRS, YFSETQ. Those who donated were healthy bone marrow donors. J is TRBJ2-5 and V is TRBV5-1; D is undetermined. The TCR sequence derives from a woman between 45 and 65 years old in good health and CMV-seropositive. Sequencing used PBMCs. The CDR3 DNA sequence: TGCGCCAGCAGCCAACGGGAGACCCAGTACTTC. It specifies CASSQRETQYF.